This T cell receptor (beta chain) was sequenced for a study of vaccination and CD4 T cells after COVID-19. Comments on this clonotype: Its antigen remains unknown.

Sequencing of cultured CD4+ T cell DNA used the Oncomine TCR Beta short-read assay. MiXCR, applied by TCRdb to the PCR reads, yields one record per CDR3 protein. Among around 20,000 distinct CDR3 sequences listed, around 56% were seen once. Described treatment: roughly 10-day PBMC culture with coronavirus spike peptide pools or control peptides (ViraFEST assay). The sequence derives from a human donor who had recovered from COVID-19. Sequences were derived from CD4+ T cells from blood, cultured in vitro, sampled before SARS-CoV-2 vaccination.

The CDR3 nucleotides read TGTGCCAGCAGCCCCCGGGGGGCTGGGCAAGAGACCCAGTACTTC. Translating gives CASSPRGAGQETQYF. V usage is TRBV25-1 and J usage is TRBJ2-5; possible D gene TRBD2, 7 bases. Trimming took off 6 bases at V and 2 bases at J, with 16 bases between the two ends. The CDR3 is 15 residues long. The germline V gene has CDR1 MGHDK and CDR2 SYGVNS.